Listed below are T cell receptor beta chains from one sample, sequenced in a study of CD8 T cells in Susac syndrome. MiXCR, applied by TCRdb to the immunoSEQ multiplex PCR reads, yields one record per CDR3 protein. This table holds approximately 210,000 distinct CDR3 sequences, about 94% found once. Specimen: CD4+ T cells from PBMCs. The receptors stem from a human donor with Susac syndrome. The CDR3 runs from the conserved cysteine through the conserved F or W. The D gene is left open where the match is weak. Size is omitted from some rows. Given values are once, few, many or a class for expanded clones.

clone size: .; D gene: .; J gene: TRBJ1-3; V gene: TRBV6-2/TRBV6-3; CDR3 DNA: TGTGCCAGCAGCCTCGACGCCGGTTACTCTGGAAACACCATATATTTT; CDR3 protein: CASSLDAGYSGNTIYF
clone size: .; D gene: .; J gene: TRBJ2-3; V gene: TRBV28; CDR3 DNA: TGTGCCAGCAGTTTACCAGGGAGAGATACGCAGTATTTT; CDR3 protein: CASSLPGRDTQYF
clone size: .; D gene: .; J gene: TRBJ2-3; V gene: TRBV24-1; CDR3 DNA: TGTGCCACCAGTGACACACTTACTGGGGACCGCACAGATACGCAGTATTTT; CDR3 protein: CATSDTLTGDRTDTQYF
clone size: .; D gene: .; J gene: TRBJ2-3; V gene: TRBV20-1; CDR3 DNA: TGCAGTGCTAATCCGGGCCCAGATACGCAGTATTTT; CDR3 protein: CSANPGPDTQYF
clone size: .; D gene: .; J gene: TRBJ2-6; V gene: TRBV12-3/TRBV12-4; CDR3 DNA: TGTGCCAGCAACGCCCTACAGGGTATTGGGGCCAACGTCCTGACTTTC; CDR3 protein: CASNALQGIGANVLTF
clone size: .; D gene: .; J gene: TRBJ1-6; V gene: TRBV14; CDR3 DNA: TGTGCCAGCAGACGAGACAGAAATTCACCCCTCCACTTT; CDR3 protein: CASRRDRNSPLHF
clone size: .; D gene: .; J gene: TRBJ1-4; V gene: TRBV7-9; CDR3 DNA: TGTGCCAGCAGCTTAGGGACTTCAGAGGGTGAAAAACTGTTTTTT; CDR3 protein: CASSLGTSEGEKLFF
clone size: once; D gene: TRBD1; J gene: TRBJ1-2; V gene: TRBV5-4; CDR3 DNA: TGTGCCAGCAGCCCTGGGACAGGGGGCATCGACTATGGCTACACCTTC; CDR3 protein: CASSPGTGGIDYGYTF
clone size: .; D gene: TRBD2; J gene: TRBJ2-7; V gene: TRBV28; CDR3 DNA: TGTGCCAGCGTTCCGGGGGGACCAACCTACGAGCAGTACTTC; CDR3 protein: CASVPGGPTYEQYF
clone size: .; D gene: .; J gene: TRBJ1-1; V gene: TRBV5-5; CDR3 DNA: TGTGCCAGCGGACGACGGACGGCGAACACTGAAGCTTTCTTT; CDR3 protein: CASGRRTANTEAFF
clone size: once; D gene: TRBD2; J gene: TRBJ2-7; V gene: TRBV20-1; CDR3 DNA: TGCAGTGCTAGACTAGCGGGGGCGTCCTACGAGCAGTACTTC; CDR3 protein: CSARLAGASYEQYF
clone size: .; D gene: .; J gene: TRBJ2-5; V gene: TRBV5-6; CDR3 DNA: TGTGCCAGCAGCCGACCACCGGACTGGCAAGAGACCCAGTACTTC; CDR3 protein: CASSRPPDWQETQYF
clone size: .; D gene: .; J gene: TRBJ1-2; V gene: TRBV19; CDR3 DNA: TGTGCCGGAATCGAAGGCTACACCTTC; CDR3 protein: CAGIEGYTF
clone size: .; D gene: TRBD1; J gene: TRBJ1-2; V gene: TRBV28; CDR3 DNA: TGTGCCAGCAGACGACAGGGGGCTGGGAACTATGGCTACACCTTC; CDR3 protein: CASRRQGAGNYGYTF
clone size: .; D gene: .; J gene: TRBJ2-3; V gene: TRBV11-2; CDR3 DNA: TGTGCCAGCAGCTTAGCCCGGGTCACAGATACGCAGTATTTT; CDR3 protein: CASSLARVTDTQYF
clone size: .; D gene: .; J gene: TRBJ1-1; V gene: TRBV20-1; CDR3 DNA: TGCAGTGCTAGATCCTCCATGAACACTGAAGCTTTCTTT; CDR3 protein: CSARSSMNTEAFF
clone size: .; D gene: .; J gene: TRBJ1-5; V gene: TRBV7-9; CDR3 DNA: TGTGCCAGCAGCTTAGGGGCCCGCGATCAGCCCCAGCATTTT; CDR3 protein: CASSLGARDQPQHF
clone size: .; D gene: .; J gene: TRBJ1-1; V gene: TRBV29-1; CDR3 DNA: TGCAGCGCTGGGGGGGGGCATAACACTGAAGCTTTCTTT; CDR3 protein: CSAGGGHNTEAFF
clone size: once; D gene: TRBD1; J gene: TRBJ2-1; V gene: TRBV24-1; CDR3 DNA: TGTGCCACCAGTGATCCGACAGGGAGCTCCTACAATGAGCAGTTCTTC; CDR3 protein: CATSDPTGSSYNEQFF
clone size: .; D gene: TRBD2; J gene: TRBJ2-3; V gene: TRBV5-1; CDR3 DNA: TGCGCCAGCAGCTTGGATTCGGGGGGGCTGGCAGATACGCAGTATTTT; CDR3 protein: CASSLDSGGLADTQYF
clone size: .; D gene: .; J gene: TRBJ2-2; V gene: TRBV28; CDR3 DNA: TGTGCCAGCGGAAGCCTCAGGGGGGGAACCGGGGAGCTGTTTTTT; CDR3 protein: CASGSLRGGTGELFF
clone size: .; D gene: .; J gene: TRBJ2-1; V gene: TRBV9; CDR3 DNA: TGTGCCAGCAGCGTAGTCGCAACAAAGTACAATGAGCAGTTCTTC; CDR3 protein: CASSVVATKYNEQFF
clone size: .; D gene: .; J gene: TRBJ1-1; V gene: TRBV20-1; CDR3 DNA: TGCAGTGCTATTGGGGGAGGGTCCATGAACACTGAAGCTTTCTTT; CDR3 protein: CSAIGGGSMNTEAFF